These T cell receptor beta chains were read from a single sample in a study of cytomegalovirus exposure and HLA in healthy donors. The table came from immunoSEQ multiplex PCR; TCRdb's copy has only in-frame clones and leaves some out. Seen here are 150,000 to 200,000 clones, around 83% observed once, and the top ten hold 1.5% to 2%. Sequences were obtained from PBMCs. The receptors come from a man in his fifties in good health and CMV-seronegative. Both conserved end residues are part of each CDR3. The order of the fields is clone size, D gene, J gene, V gene, CDR3 DNA, CDR3 protein. A D gene is named only where the DNA matches it firmly. Not every row has a clone size; where given, it reads once, few, many or a size class.

>NA|TRBD1|TRBJ1-1|TRBV28
TGTGCCAGCAGTAGAGGGGGCGCTACCCCTGAAGCCTTCTTT
CASSRGGATPEAFF
>NA|TRBD2|TRBJ2-1|TRBV6-5
TGTGCCAGCAGTCGTAGCGGGTCCTTTTACAATGAGCAGTTCTTC
CASSRSGSFYNEQFF
>NA|NA|TRBJ2-7|TRBV7-2
TGTGCCAGCTCCAAGCAGGGCCCCTACGAGCAGTACTTC
CASSKQGPYEQYF
>NA|TRBD2|TRBJ2-1|TRBV7-6
TGTGCCAGCAGCTTGGGAGCGGGGGGCCGGGCTGAGCAGTTCTTC
CASSLGAGGRAEQFF
>NA|NA|TRBJ1-2|TRBV7-9
TGTGCCAGTTCGAAAAGCGGCGTCAATGGGGAGGGCTACACCTTC
CASSKSGVNGEGYTF
>NA|TRBD1|TRBJ1-5|TRBV6-5
TGTGCCAGCAGTCAAACCCAGGGGGCCCATCAGCCCCAGCATTTT
CASSQTQGAHQPQHF
>NA|NA|TRBJ2-7|TRBV11-2
TGTGCCAGCACCCGTCCAGGGGCCAACTCCTACGAGCAGTACTTC
CASTRPGANSYEQYF
>NA|NA|TRBJ2-5|TRBV6-5
TGTGCCAGCGGGAGCCGGAGGGAGCAGTACTTC
CASGSRREQYF
>NA|NA|TRBJ1-3|TRBV27
TGTGCCAGCGCAAGGACACACTCTGGAAACACCATATATTTT
CASARTHSGNTIYF
>NA|TRBD1|TRBJ1-2|TRBV19
TGTGCCAGTAGTAGGCAGGGGGAATCTGGCTACACCTTC
CASSRQGESGYTF
>NA|TRBD1|TRBJ1-1|TRBV5-8
TGTGCCAGCAGCCCTGGGACAGTAATGAACACTGAAGCTTTCTTT
CASSPGTVMNTEAFF
>once|NA|TRBJ1-2|TRBV6-1
TGTGCCAGCAGCGGGGGATTGGGGGCTAACTATGGCTACACCTTC
CASSGGLGANYGYTF
>NA|TRBD1|TRBJ2-2|TRBV19
TGTGCCAGTTCTGCCGGGACAGTAAACACCGGGGAGCTGTTTTTT
CASSAGTVNTGELFF
>NA|TRBD2|TRBJ2-7|TRBV9
TGTGCCAGCAGCATTAGCGGGGGGGCGGAAAACGAGCAGTACTTC
CASSISGGAENEQYF
>NA|TRBD1|TRBJ1-5|TRBV6-4
TGTGCCAGCAGCGGACAGGATGGCCAGCCCCAGCATTTT
CASSGQDGQPQHF
>NA|TRBD1|TRBJ2-5|TRBV5-1
TGCGCCAGCAGCTTGACAGGGGCGCTCCAAGAGACCCAGTACTTC
CASSLTGALQETQYF
>NA|NA|TRBJ2-2|TRBV7-2
TGTGCCAGCAGCTTAGTCGGTGAGACCGGGGAGCTGTTTTTT
CASSLVGETGELFF
>NA|NA|TRBJ1-1|TRBV7-2
TGTGCCAGCAGCGGTGGGGGGGTCCCACGAGGGACTGAAGCTTTCTTT
CASSGGGVPRGTEAFF
>once|NA|TRBJ1-6|TRBV6-5
TGTGCCAGCAGTTACTCAGGGGGAAATTCACCCCTCCACTTT
CASSYSGGNSPLHF
>NA|NA|TRBJ2-2|TRBV5-4
TGTGCCAGCTGCAATACGGGGTTTAGAACCGGGGAGCTGTTTTTT
CASCNTGFRTGELFF
>NA|TRBD1|TRBJ2-5|TRBV5-1
TGCGCCAGCGCCTCTCAAGGGACAGGGGGCCCGGAGACCCAGTACTTC
CASASQGTGGPETQYF
>NA|NA|TRBJ1-5|TRBV28
TGTGCCAGCAGTTTACGGGCCGTGGGAGGTCAGCCCCAGCATTTT
CASSLRAVGGQPQHF
>NA|TRBD2|TRBJ2-2|TRBV10-3
TGTGCCATCAACCAGCGGGGAGAAGGCGGGGAGCTGTTTTTT
CAINQRGEGGELFF
>NA|NA|TRBJ2-7|TRBV11-3
TGTGCCAGCAGCGGGCAGGGTGAAAGAAGCGAGCAGTACTTC
CASSGQGERSEQYF
>NA|TRBD2|TRBJ2-5|TRBV7-2
TGTGCCAGCAGCTTATACCCGACGGCGGGAGGAGAGACCCAGTACTTC
CASSLYPTAGGETQYF
>few|TRBD1|TRBJ1-2|TRBV11-2
TGTGCCAGCAGCAGACAGGGTGGCGGCTACACCTTC
CASSRQGGGYTF
>NA|TRBD2|TRBJ2-1|TRBV7-2
TGTGCCAGCAGCCAAACGGCACTAGCGGGTAATGAGCAGTTCTTC
CASSQTALAGNEQFF
>NA|NA|TRBJ1-4|TRBV21-1
TGTGCCAGCAGCAAAGTAGAGACGGTCCCTAAGGGGGCGGATGAAAAACTGTTTTTT
CASSKVETVPKGADEKLFF
>NA|NA|TRBJ2-2|TRBV7-2
TGTGCCAGCATCCAGGGGTCCGGACTTCCTGGGGAGCTGTTTTTT
CASIQGSGLPGELFF